This entry lists 19 T cell receptor beta chains sequenced from one sample in a study of immune cell composition in non-small cell lung cancer. The method was immunoSEQ multiplex PCR; TCRdb's version includes in-frame clones alone and lacks a portion of them. Here the sample spans 9,000 to 10,000 clones, roughly two thirds being singletons. The sample consisted of lung tumor tissue. These receptors all come from a human donor with non-small cell lung cancer.

This rearrangement joins TRBV7-2 to TRBJ2-3; the D gene is possibly TRBD1 (6 bases). CDR1 SGHTA and CDR2 FQGNSA come from the germline V gene. Between the trimmed V and J ends, which lost 5 bases and 3 bases, there was a span of 15 bases. The CDR3 sequence is 15 residues long. CDR3: CASSPDSLGTDTQYF. The DNA for the CDR3 is TGTGCCAGCAGCCCGGACAGTTTAGGGACAGATACGCAGTATTTT.

This chain uses TRBV2 with TRBJ1-2; D gene ambiguous. Germline V CDR1 and CDR2: SNHLY, FYNNEI. V lost 6 bases to trimming and J lost 6 bases, with 14 bases between them. The CDR3 totals 13 residues. As DNA, the CDR3 is TGTGCCAGCAGCTGGACGGTTGGGGATGGCTACACCTTC. Residues: CASSWTVGDGYTF.

Only a few counts were recorded for this clone. The chain is built from TRBV29-1 and TRBJ2-7; 9 bases align to TRBD1. V gave up 3 bases and J gave up 1 base; unmatched junction bases: 7. This CDR3 comprises 15 residues. Per germline, CDR1 SQVTM and CDR2 ANQGSEA. This CDR3 reads CSVEIGQGFSYEQYF. CDR3 coding DNA: TGCAGCGTTGAGATAGGACAGGGGTTTTCCTACGAGCAGTACTTC.

This clone has only a few counts. The genes are TRBV10-3 and TRBJ2-7; D possibly corresponds to TRBD1 (5 bases). Trimming stripped 3 bases from V and 1 base from J, with 13 bases between. Germline V gives CDR1 ENHRY, CDR2 SYGVKD. The CDR3 extends over 15 amino acids. CDR3 bases: TGTGCCATCAGTGACTGGCGGCGACAGTCCTACGAGCAGTACTTC. This codes for CAISDWRRQSYEQYF.

This clone appeared a few times. The V call is TRBV5-6, the J call TRBJ2-3; D ambiguous. V shed 1 base and J shed 7 bases, with 7 bases lying between them. CDR1 and CDR2 from the germline V gene are SGHDT and YYEEEE. The CDR3 runs 12 residues. The CDR3: CASSLFRNTQYF. CDR3 nucleotides: TGTGCCAGCAGCTTGTTTAGGAATACGCAGTATTTT.

This clone was counted a few times. The rearrangement joins TRBV18 to TRBJ2-7; D may be TRBD1 or TRBD2 (5 bases each). CDR1 is KGHSH and CDR2 is LQKENI in the germline V gene. Deletions cut 2 bases from V and 5 bases from J, with 16 bases between. The CDR3 totals 15 residues. The CDR3 spells CASSPSGTRTHEQYF. The CDR3 DNA reads TGTGCCAGCTCACCATCCGGGACGCGGACCCACGAGCAGTACTTC. The entire variable domain, with the rest obtained from reference TRBV18 and TRBJ2-7, is as follows: NAGVMQNPRHLVRRRGQEARLRCSPMKGHSHVYWYRQLPEEGLKFMVYLQKENIIDESGMPKERFSAEFPKEGPSILRIQQVVRGDSAAYFCASSPSGTRTHEQYFGPGTRLTVT.

V gene TRBV7-9 combines with J gene TRBJ1-1; D is unclear. The CDR3 loop spans 13 amino acids. Germline V CDR1 and CDR2: SEHNR, FQNEAQ (reference sequence). V dropped 4 bases and J dropped 0 bases, with 6 bases sitting between them. In nucleotides, the CDR3 is TGTGCCAGCAGCTCCTCGATGAACACTGAAGCTTTCTTT. Encoded protein: CASSSSMNTEAFF.

CDR3 residues: CASSPFSGTGELFF. In DNA, the CDR3 is TGTGCCAGCAGCCCTTTCTCGGGCACCGGGGAGCTGTTTTTT. The chain joins TRBV7-2 to TRBJ2-2; D remains unclear. This CDR3 is 14 amino acids long. The germline V gene has CDR1 SGHTA and CDR2 FQGNSA. Trimming shortened V by 5 bases and J by 4 bases, and 11 bases separated the two germline ends.

J is TRBJ2-5 and V is TRBV15; D is unclear. The germline V gene has CDR1 LNHNV and CDR2 YYDKDF (reference sequence). CDR3 length: 15 residues. V lost 1 base to trimming and J lost 5 bases, with 14 bases between them. The CDR3 DNA is TGTGCCACCAGCAGAGCTTTGGACGAAAGGGAGACCCAGTACTTC. It codes for CATSRALDERETQYF.

V usage is TRBV5-1 and J usage is TRBJ2-1; TRBD2 agrees at 9 bases. The V gene end was trimmed by 1 base and the J gene end by 3 bases; junction bases not matched to a gene: 11. Looked up from germline, CDR1 is SGHRS and CDR2 is YFSETQ. The CDR3 totals 18 residues. CDR3 loop: CASSLFASGAINYNEQFF. CDR3 in DNA: TGCGCCAGCAGCTTGTTTGCTAGCGGGGCAATTAACTACAATGAGCAGTTCTTC.

This clone was observed a few times. V is TRBV6-5 and J is TRBJ2-7; 7 positions agree with TRBD1. The CDR3 extends over 14 amino acids. CDR1 is MNHEY and CDR2 is SVGAGI in the germline V gene. J was trimmed by 5 bases and V by 1 base; bases with no gene match: 5. CDR3 DNA: TGTGCCAGCAGTTACTTGACAGGGAACAACGAGCAGTACTTC. This translates into CASSYLTGNNEQYF.

By share, this clone ranks as medium-sized. The chain uses TRBV5-6 and TRBJ1-2; perhaps TRBD1 as D (5 bases). CDR1 and CDR2 from the germline V gene are SGHDT and YYEEEE. V dropped 0 bases and J dropped 7 bases, with 13 bases sitting between them. The CDR3 is 14 amino acids. CDR3 DNA: TGTGCCAGCAGCTTGGTATCGCTGAGGGGTGGCTACACCTTC. Amino acids: CASSLVSLRGGYTF. The full variable domain, its missing parts supplied by reference TRBV5-6 and TRBJ1-2, is DAGVTQSPTHLIKTRGQQVTLRCSPKSGHDTVSWYQQALGQGPQFIFQYYEEEERQRGNFPDRFSGHQFPNYSSELNVNALLLGDSALYLCASSLVSLRGGYTFGSGTRLTVV.

The chain is built from TRBV6-5 and TRBJ1-5, with D unresolved. V gave up 5 bases and J gave up 4 bases, with 15 bases separating them. The CDR3 runs 15 residues. CDR1 is MNHEY, CDR2 SVGAGI, per germline. CDR3 sequence: CASSGRDPPNQPQHF. The CDR3 DNA is TGTGCCAGCAGTGGGCGTGACCCGCCTAATCAGCCCCAGCATTTT.

The genes are TRBV19 and TRBJ2-3; TRBD1 matches at 8 bases. The CDR3 extends over 16 amino acids. The V gene end was trimmed by 3 bases and the J gene end by 4 bases; junction bases not matched to a gene: 9. The germline CDR1 and CDR2 sequences are LNHDA and SQIVND (reference sequence). As DNA, the CDR3 is TGTGCCAGTAGTATTCGTGGCAGGGGGCTTTCAGATACGCAGTATTTT. It encodes CASSIRGRGLSDTQYF.

This clone came up a few times. The chain uses TRBV4-1 and TRBJ1-2; TRBD1 matches at 7 bases. J was trimmed by 1 base and V by 4 bases; bases with no gene match: 6. The CDR3 has 15 amino acids. From germline, CDR1 is MGHRA and CDR2 YSYEKL. The CDR3: CASSPDRARNYGYTF. The CDR3 region has the DNA TGCGCCAGCAGCCCCGACAGGGCACGTAACTATGGCTACACCTTC.

The chain uses TRBV28 and TRBJ1-3; D is unresolved. The CDR3 sequence is 14 residues long. The V gene's germline CDR1 is MDHEN and CDR2 SYDVKM. Trimming cost V 3 bases and J 2 bases, with 8 bases left between them. CDR3 in DNA: TGTGCCAGCAGTTTGTCGGTCCCTGGAAACACCATATATTTT. Its translation: CASSLSVPGNTIYF.

This chain links TRBV7-9 with TRBJ2-5, with TRBD1 matching over 9 bases. The junction had 22 bases not matched to a gene; V was cut back by 6 bases and J by 5 bases. Looked up from germline, CDR1 is SEHNR and CDR2 is FQNEAQ (reference sequence). The CDR3 spans 19 residues. The CDR3 is CASSPQIPGQGRVRETQYF. In nucleotides, the CDR3 is TGTGCCAGCAGTCCTCAGATCCCGGGACAGGGAAGGGTCCGGGAGACCCAGTACTTC.

V is TRBV11-2 and J is TRBJ1-5; D is possibly TRBD1 (5 bases). CDR1 SGHAT and CDR2 FQNNGV come from the germline V gene. Trimming took off 5 bases at V and 6 bases at J, with 8 bases between the two ends. The CDR3 has 12 amino acids. The CDR3 coding sequence is TGTGCCAGCAGCACGGGGGGTCAGCCCCAGCATTTT. The encoded protein is CASSTGGQPQHF.

This chain connects TRBV6-5 to TRBJ1-5; 9 nucleotides align to TRBD1. The CDR3 is 15 amino acids. The V segment lost 6 bases and the J segment 2 bases; nucleotides outside the gene matches: 5. In germline, CDR1 is MNHEY, CDR2 SVGAGI. DNA of the CDR3: TGTGCCAGCAGACACAGGGGGCACGGCAATCAGCCCCAGCATTTT. It encodes CASRHRGHGNQPQHF.